What follows describes a single T cell receptor beta chain. What it binds is not known. The data were taken from a study of identical twins. Notes on the study in general: Invariant MAIT and iNKT cells could partly confound zero-insertion analyses.

This CDR3 has 15 residues. CDR1 is SGHRS and CDR2 is YFSETQ in the germline V gene. The V and J ends lost 1 base and 8 bases respectively, with 16 bases between them. TCRdb reprocessed the 5' RACE reads with MiXCR, giving one entry per CDR3 protein. The data hold about 690,000 distinct CDR3 sequences, with 20% to 25% observed a single time. This sample was shared with a second study, whose subject was T cells expressing NK-cell markers. That paper states: CD8+ T cells in roughly six donors included dominant NKG2C+ clonotypes at roughly 1.0-7.5%. HCMV specificity of the expanded NKG2C+ T cell clones stayed unclear.

The chain is built from TRBV5-1 and TRBJ2-1; D gene ambiguous. The sequence came from a woman between 18 and 29 years old in good health. The sample was PBMCs. CDR3 in amino acids: CASSLRLGPGDEQFF. In DNA, the CDR3 is TGCGCCAGCAGCTTGAGACTTGGGCCAGGCGATGAGCAGTTCTTC.